This is a list of T cell receptor beta chains from one sample in a study of response to subunit inactivated influenza vaccine. TCRdb independently ran MiXCR on the RT-PCR reads; one entry per CDR3 protein. Here the sample spans 590,000 or so distinct CDR3 sequences, 12% to 15% being singletons. The input for sequencing was PBMCs from blood, taken around 14 days before vaccination. The receptors originated from a man aged 50 to 59 who received an inactivated influenza vaccine. CDR3s include the opening cysteine and the closing phenylalanine or tryptophan. Rows give clone size only sometimes, using once, few, many, or a class for an expanded clone.

v_call,clone_size,j_call,cdr3_aa
TRBV9,many,TRBJ2-1,CASSLSGSEYNEQFF
TRBV7-3,few,TRBJ1-1,CASSLQWNTEAFF
TRBV20-1,few,TRBJ1-2,CSAQNYGYTF
TRBV5-6,few,TRBJ1-1,CASSSTLRMNTEAFF
TRBV6-5,-,TRBJ1-4,CASSTTDRGGEKLFF
TRBV28,few,TRBJ2-1,CASTSGRVYNEQFF
TRBV4-3,-,TRBJ2-5,CASSQEGGASETQYF
TRBV15,few,TRBJ1-5,CATSREITFYSNQPQHF
TRBV5-1,few,TRBJ2-7,CASSHGTGNEQYF
TRBV4-3,few,TRBJ1-1,CASSQDAGGGIEAFF
TRBV7-9,-,TRBJ2-7,CASSLHAGGHEQYF
TRBV20-1,few,TRBJ2-2,CSAGANTGELFF